Below are 8 T cell receptor beta chains sequenced from a single sample in a study of naive and memory T cell subsets. Both TRBC1 and TRBC2 were covered by a beta constant-region primer of two equimolar oligonucleotides. The ligated cDNA underwent four PCR rounds using SP2 and nested alpha and beta constant-region primers. Via MiXCR, TCRdb re-called the UMI-ligation and nested PCR reads, giving one row per CDR3 protein. The repertoire holds 150,000 or so distinct CDR3 sequences, with 22% as singletons. Their antigens are not known. Study observations and caveats: Possibly reflecting memory cells re-expressing CD45RA, a few larger clonotypes occurred in naive repertoires, especially CD8.

The specimen sequenced was naive CD4+ T cells from blood. These receptors were taken from a human donor in good health.

This clonotype was picked up a small number of times. This rearrangement joins TRBV4-3 to TRBJ2-1, with a tentative D call TRBD1 (5 bases). CDR3 length equals 15 residues. V lost 5 bases to trimming and J lost 7 bases, with 18 bases between them. Germline loops: CDR1 LGHNA, CDR2 YSLEER. CDR3 nucleotide sequence: TGCGCCAGCAGCTCAGGGTTTACTGTGGGGAATGAGCAGTTCTTC. This sequence encodes CASSSGFTVGNEQFF.

In its sample, this clonotype was seen a few times. The rearrangement uses TRBV13 and TRBJ1-1; D is possibly TRBD1 (6 bases). The CDR3 is made up of 15 amino acids. Germline loops: CDR1 PRHDT, CDR2 FYEKMQ (reference sequence). Trimming cost V 5 bases and J 0 bases, with 13 bases left between them. CDR3 sequence reads: CASSPGGSLNTEAFF. The CDR3 region has the DNA TGTGCCAGCAGCCCGGGGGGCAGCCTGAACACTGAAGCTTTCTTT.

The chain joins TRBV7-8 to TRBJ1-5, with D tentatively TRBD1 (6 bases). CDR3 length: 17 amino acids. Trimming shortened V by 1 base and J by 0 bases, and 13 bases separated the two germline ends. Germline CDR1 and CDR2: SGHVS and FQNEAQ. The CDR3 loop reads CASSLGGRGYSNQPQHF. The CDR3 nucleotides are TGTGCCAGCAGCTTAGGAGGCAGGGGCTATAGCAATCAGCCCCAGCATTTT.

This clonotype was detected ten times or more. The rearrangement links TRBV29-1 to TRBJ2-1; 8 bases are shared with TRBD2. Trimming removed 6 bases from V and 0 bases from J; junction bases left unmatched: 7. CDR3 length: 15 residues. Germline assignment: CDR1 SQVTM and CDR2 ANQGSEA. CDR3 DNA sequence: TGCAGCGTGTTGTCGGGAGGGAGCTCCTACAATGAGCAGTTCTTC. Translating it yields CSVLSGGSSYNEQFF.

This clonotype was picked up many times. This chain links TRBV5-6 with TRBJ2-1; D possibly corresponds to TRBD2 (5 bases). CDR1 is SGHDT and CDR2 is YYEEEE in the germline V gene. V lost 3 bases, J lost 2 bases, and 9 bases lay in between. The CDR3 consists of 14 residues. The CDR3 region is CASSYAGTYNEQFF. CDR3 nucleotides: TGTGCCAGCAGCTACGCCGGGACCTACAATGAGCAGTTCTTC.

J is TRBJ2-7 and V is TRBV27, with D perhaps being TRBD1 or TRBD2 (5 bases each). The CDR3 spans 15 residues. The V end was cut by 6 bases, the J end by 2 bases, with 17 bases between. CDR1 MNHEY and CDR2 SMNVEV come from the germline V gene (reference sequence). The chain's CDR3 is CASRDSGTAPYEQYF. CDR3 nucleotide sequence: TGTGCCAGCAGAGATTCCGGGACCGCTCCCTACGAGCAGTACTTC.

This clonotype occurred a few times. V and J are TRBV5-1 and TRBJ2-3; maybe TRBD2 (5 bases). The CDR3 is 15 residues long. The V and J ends lost 5 bases and 1 base respectively, with 14 bases between them. Germline values: CDR1 SGHRS, CDR2 YFSETQ. The CDR3 here is CASSPGRTRTDTQYF. The CDR3 DNA sequence: TGCGCCAGCAGTCCAGGCAGGACTCGCACAGATACGCAGTATTTT.

This clonotype was observed a handful of times. The V call is TRBV6-5, the J call TRBJ1-6; D not certain. The V gene lost 6 bases and the J gene lost 1 base, with 4 bases spanning the gap. The CDR3 covers 13 residues. Germline V gives CDR1 MNHEY, CDR2 SVGAGI. The CDR3 protein is CASRVSYNSPLHF. CDR3 DNA sequence: TGTGCCAGCAGGGTTTCCTATAATTCACCCCTCCACTTT.